The T cell receptor beta chain described here comes from a study of control samples from healthy donors and cancer patients. The data were produced by immunoSEQ multiplex PCR, yet TCRdb's version contains in-frame clones alone and is incomplete. The data show roughly 86,000 clones, with over 90% seen just once and about 1.5% held by the top ten. The germline V and J ends were trimmed by 3 bases and 2 bases, with 10 bases remaining between them. Germline V lookup: CDR1 MDHEN, CDR2 SYDVKM. CDR3 length: 14 residues. This receptor was taken from a woman in her thirties in good health. The J gene is TRBJ1-2, the V gene TRBV28; D is undetermined. Sequenced input: blood. CDR3 loop: CASSLSSENYGYTF. The DNA of the CDR3 is TGTGCCAGCAGTTTGTCATCCGAGAACTATGGCTACACCTTC.